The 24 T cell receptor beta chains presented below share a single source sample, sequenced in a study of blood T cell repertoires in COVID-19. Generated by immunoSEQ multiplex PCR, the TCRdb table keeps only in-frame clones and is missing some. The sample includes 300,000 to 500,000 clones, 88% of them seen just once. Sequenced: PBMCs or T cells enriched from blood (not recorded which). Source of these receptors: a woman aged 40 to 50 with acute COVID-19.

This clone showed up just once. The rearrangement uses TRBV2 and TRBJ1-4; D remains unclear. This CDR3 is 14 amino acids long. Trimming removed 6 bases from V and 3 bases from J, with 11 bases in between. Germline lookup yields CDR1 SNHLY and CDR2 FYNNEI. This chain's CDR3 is CASRMGGSNEKLFF. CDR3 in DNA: TGTGCCAGCAGGATGGGAGGATCTAATGAAAAACTGTTTTTT.

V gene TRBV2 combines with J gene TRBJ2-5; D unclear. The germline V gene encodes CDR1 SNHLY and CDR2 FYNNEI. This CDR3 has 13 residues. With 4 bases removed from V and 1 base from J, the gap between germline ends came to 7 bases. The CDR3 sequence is CASSVISQETQYF. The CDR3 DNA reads TGTGCCAGCAGTGTTATCAGCCAAGAGACCCAGTACTTC.

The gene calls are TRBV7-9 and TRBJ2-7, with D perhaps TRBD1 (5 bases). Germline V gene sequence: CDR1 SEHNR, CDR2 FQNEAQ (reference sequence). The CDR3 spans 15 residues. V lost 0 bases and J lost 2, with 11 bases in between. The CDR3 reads CASSLARQGAYEQYF. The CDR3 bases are TGTGCCAGCAGCTTAGCGAGGCAGGGTGCCTACGAGCAGTACTTC.

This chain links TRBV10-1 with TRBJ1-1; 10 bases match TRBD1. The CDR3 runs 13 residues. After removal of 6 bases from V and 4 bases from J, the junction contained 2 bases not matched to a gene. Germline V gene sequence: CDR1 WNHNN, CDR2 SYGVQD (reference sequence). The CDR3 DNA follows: TGCGCCAGCAGCAGGACAGGGGGCACTGAAGCTTTCTTT. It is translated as CASSRTGGTEAFF.

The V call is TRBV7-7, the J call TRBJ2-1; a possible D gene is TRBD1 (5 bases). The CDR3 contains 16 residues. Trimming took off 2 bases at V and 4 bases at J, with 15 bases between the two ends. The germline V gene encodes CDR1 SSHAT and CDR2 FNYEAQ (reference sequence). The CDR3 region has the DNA TGTGCCAGCAGCTTATACCCCCGACAGTTATACAATGAGCAGTTCTTC. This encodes CASSLYPRQLYNEQFF.

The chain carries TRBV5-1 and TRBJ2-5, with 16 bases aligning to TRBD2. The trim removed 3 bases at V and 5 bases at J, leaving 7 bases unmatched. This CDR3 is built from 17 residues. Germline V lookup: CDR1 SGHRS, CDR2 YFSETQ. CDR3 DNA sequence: TGCGCCAGCAGCTCGGGACTAGCGGGGGGGCCGTGGGAGACCCAGTACTTC. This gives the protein CASSSGLAGGPWETQYF.

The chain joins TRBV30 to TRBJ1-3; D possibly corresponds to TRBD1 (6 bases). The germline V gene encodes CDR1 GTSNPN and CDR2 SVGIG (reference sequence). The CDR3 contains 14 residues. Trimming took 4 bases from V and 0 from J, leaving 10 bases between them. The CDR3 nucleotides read TGTGCCTGGACTCTAGGGGGCTCTGGAAACACCATATATTTT. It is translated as CAWTLGGSGNTIYF.

The CDR3 nucleotides are TGCGCCAGCAGCTTGGGGGCGATTGGGGCCAACGTCCTGACTTTC. Amino acids: CASSLGAIGANVLTF. The chain combines TRBV5-1 with TRBJ2-6, with no clear D. V lost 0 bases to trimming and J lost 3 bases, with 7 bases between them. The germline V gene encodes CDR1 SGHRS and CDR2 YFSETQ. The CDR3 length is 15 residues.

The CDR3 sequence: CASSLSAAGTEAFF. As DNA, the CDR3 is TGTGCCAGCAGCTTATCCGCCGCGGGGACTGAAGCTTTCTTT. The chain recombines TRBV11-2 with TRBJ1-1; D gene uncertain. The CDR3 covers 14 residues. The germline V and J ends were trimmed by 2 bases and 5 bases, with 12 bases remaining between them. Germline loops: CDR1 SGHAT, CDR2 FQNNGV.

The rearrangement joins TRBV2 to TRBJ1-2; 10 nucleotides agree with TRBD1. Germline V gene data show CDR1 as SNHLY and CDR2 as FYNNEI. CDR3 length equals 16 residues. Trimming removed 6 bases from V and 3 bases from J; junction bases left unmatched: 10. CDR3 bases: TGTGCCAGCAGCGCCTCCGGGACAGGGGCCCACTATGGCTACACCTTC. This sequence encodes CASSASGTGAHYGYTF. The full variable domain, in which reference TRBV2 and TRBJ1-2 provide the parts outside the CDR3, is EPEVTQTPSHQVTQMGQEVILRCVPISNHLYFYWYRQILGQKVEFLVSFYNNEISEKSEIFDDQFSVERPDGSNFTLKIRSTKLEDSAMYFCASSASGTGAHYGYTFGSGTRLTVV.

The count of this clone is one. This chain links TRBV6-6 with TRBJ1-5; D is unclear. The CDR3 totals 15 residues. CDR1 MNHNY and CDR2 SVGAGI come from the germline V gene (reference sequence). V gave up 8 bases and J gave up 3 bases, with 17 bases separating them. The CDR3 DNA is TGTGCCAGCCGTCCGTGGGCGGACTTCAATCAGCCCCAGCATTTT. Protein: CASRPWADFNQPQHF.

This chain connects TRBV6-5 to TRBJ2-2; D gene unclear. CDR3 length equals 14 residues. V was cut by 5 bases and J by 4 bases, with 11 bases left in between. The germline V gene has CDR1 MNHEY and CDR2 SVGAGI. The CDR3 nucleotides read TGTGCCAGCAGTAGCTACAGAGCCACCGGGGAGCTGTTTTTT. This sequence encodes CASSSYRATGELFF.

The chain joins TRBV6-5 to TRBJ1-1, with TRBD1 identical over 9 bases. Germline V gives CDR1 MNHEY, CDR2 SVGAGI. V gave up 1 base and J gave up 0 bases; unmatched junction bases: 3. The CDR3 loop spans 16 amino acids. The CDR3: CASSYLGTGLNTEAFF. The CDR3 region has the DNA TGTGCCAGCAGTTACTTGGGGACAGGGTTGAACACTGAAGCTTTCTTT.

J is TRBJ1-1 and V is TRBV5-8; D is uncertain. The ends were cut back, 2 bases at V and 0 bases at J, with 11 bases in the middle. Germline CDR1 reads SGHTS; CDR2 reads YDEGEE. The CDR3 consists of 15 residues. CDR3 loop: CASSFIGVMNTEAFF. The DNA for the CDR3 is TGTGCCAGCAGCTTTATCGGGGTAATGAACACTGAAGCTTTCTTT.

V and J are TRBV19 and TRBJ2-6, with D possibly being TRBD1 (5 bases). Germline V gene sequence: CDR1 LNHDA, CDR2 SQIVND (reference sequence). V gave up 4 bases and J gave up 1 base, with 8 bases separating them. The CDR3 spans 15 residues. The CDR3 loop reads CASSTTASGANVLTF. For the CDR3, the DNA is TGTGCCAGTAGTACGACAGCTTCTGGGGCCAACGTCCTGACTTTC.

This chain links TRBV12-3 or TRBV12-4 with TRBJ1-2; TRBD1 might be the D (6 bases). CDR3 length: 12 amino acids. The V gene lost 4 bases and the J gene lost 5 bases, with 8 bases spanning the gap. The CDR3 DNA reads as TGTGCCAGCAGTTCCACAGGGTATGGCTACACCTTC. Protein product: CASSSTGYGYTF.

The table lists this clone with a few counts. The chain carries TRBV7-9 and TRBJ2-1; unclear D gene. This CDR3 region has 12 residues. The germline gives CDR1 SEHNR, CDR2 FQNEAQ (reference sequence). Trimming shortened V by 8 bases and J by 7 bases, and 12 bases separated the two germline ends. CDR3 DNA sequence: TGTGCCAGCCTTTTCGTCGGGAATGAGCAGTTCTTC. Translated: CASLFVGNEQFF.

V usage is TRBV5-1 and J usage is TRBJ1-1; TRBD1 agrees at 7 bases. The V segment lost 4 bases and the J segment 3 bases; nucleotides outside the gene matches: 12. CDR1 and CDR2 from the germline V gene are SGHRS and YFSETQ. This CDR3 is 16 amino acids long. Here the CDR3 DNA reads TGCGCCAGCAGCATGGGCAGGGGGAGTTGGGACACTGAAGCTTTCTTT. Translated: CASSMGRGSWDTEAFF.

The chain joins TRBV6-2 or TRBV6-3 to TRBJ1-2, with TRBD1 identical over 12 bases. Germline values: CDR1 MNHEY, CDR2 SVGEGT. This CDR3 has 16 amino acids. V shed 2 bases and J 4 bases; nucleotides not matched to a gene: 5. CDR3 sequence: CASSYVGTGGSYGYTF. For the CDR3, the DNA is TGTGCCAGCAGTTACGTCGGGACAGGGGGCTCCTATGGCTACACCTTC.

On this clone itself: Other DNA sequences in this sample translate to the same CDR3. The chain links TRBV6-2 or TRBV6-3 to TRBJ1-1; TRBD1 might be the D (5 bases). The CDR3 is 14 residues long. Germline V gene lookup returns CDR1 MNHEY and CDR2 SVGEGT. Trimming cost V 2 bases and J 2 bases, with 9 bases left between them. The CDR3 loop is CASSYQGLNTEAFF. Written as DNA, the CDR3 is TGTGCCAGCAGTTACCAGGGACTTAACACTGAAGCTTTCTTT.

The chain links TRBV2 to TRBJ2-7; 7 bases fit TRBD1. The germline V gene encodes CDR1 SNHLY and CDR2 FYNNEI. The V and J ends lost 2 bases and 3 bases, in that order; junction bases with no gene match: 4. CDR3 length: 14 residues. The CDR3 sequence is CASSELAGGYEQYF. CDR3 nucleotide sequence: TGTGCCAGCAGTGAACTGGCAGGGGGCTACGAGCAGTACTTC.

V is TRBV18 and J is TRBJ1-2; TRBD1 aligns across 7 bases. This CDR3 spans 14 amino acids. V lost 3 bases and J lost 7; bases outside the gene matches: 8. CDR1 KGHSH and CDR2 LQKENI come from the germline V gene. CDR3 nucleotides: TGTGCCAGCTCACCGGGACAGTCCTCCGGTGGCTACACCTTC. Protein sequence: CASSPGQSSGGYTF.

The CDR3 here is CASNDDGSGTEAFF. In DNA form, the CDR3 reads TGTGCCAGTAATGACGACGGATCGGGGACTGAAGCTTTCTTT. V is TRBV19 and J is TRBJ1-1; no definite D call. CDR1 is LNHDA and CDR2 is SQIVND in the germline V gene (reference sequence). The V gene lost 7 bases and the J gene lost 5 bases, with 17 bases spanning the gap. The CDR3 consists of 14 residues. Full variable domain (missing parts from reference TRBV19 and TRBJ1-1): DGGITQSPKYLFRKEGQNVTLSCEQNLNHDAMYWYRQDPGQGLRLIYYSQIVNDFQKGDIAEGYSVSREKKESFPLTVTSAQKNPTAFYLCASNDDGSGTEAFFGQGTRLTVV.

The CDR3 protein is CASSYSSGAGRNTQYF. As DNA, the CDR3 is TGTGCCAGCAGCTATAGTAGCGGGGCAGGGAGAAATACGCAGTATTTT. The chain carries TRBV11-3 and TRBJ2-3; TRBD2 aligns across 8 bases. With V trimmed by 4 bases and J by 7 bases, 13 bases remained unmatched. Germline V lookup: CDR1 SGHNT, CDR2 YENEEA. The CDR3 extends over 16 amino acids.